Presented here are 17 T cell receptor beta chains from one specimen sequenced in a study of vaccination and CD4 T cells after COVID-19. Indicated treatment: roughly ten-day PBMC culture with coronavirus spike peptide pools or control peptides (ViraFEST assay). Sequence data for DNA of cultured CD4+ T cells were generated by the Oncomine TCR Beta short-read assay. In TCRdb, the PCR reads were re-called with MiXCR into one record per CDR3 protein. The sample includes tens of thousands of distinct CDR3 sequences, about three fifths of them seen just once. Their antigens remain unidentified. The sequenced sample was CD4+ T cells from blood, cultured in vitro. The receptors originated from a human donor who had recovered from COVID-19.

CDR3 in amino acids: CASSLGGVRDEKLFF. For the CDR3, the DNA is TGTGCCAGCAGCTTGGGCGGGGTAAGAGATGAAAAACTGTTTTTT. The chain combines TRBV5-4 with TRBJ1-4; D not certain. The CDR3 extends over 15 amino acids. V lost 0 bases and J lost 6, with 12 bases in between. Per germline, CDR1 SGHNT and CDR2 YYREEE (reference sequence).

CDR3 in amino acids: CASSSGRNGYTF. The CDR3 nucleotides are TGTGCCAGCAGTAGCGGACGCAATGGCTACACCTTC. The gene calls are TRBV28 and TRBJ1-2; no definite D call. The CDR3 loop spans 12 amino acids. Germline values: CDR1 MDHEN, CDR2 SYDVKM. Trimming took off 5 bases at V and 6 bases at J, with 10 bases between the two ends.

The rearrangement links TRBV7-2 to TRBJ1-5; 7 bases are a match to TRBD1. The CDR3 covers 13 residues. V was pared by 5 bases and J by 10 bases, with 8 bases of the junction left unmatched. Germline values: CDR1 SGHTA, CDR2 FQGNSA. CDR3 DNA sequence: TGTGCCAGCAGCCCGGACAGGTTTCGACCCCAGCATTTT. It specifies CASSPDRFRPQHF.

This clonotype is a singleton in its sample. V usage is TRBV28 and J usage is TRBJ1-1; no reliable D call. Trimming cost V 2 bases and J 0 bases, with 10 bases left between them. Germline-derived CDR1 and CDR2 are MDHEN and SYDVKM. CDR3 size: 15 residues. This CDR3 is CASSLSGRLNTEAFF. The CDR3 nucleotides read TGTGCCAGCAGTTTAAGCGGGCGGCTGAACACTGAAGCTTTCTTT.

This clonotype has a handful of counts. The chain carries TRBV20-1 and TRBJ2-5; 7 nucleotides agree with TRBD1. The V gene end was trimmed by 5 bases and the J gene end by 4 bases; junction bases not matched to a gene: 13. Germline V gene sequence: CDR1 DFQATT, CDR2 SNEGSKA (reference sequence). This CDR3 spans 15 amino acids. The CDR3 coding sequence is TGCAGTGCTTCCGGGACAGTAACCGGCGGAGAGACCCAGTACTTC. Translating gives CSASGTVTGGETQYF.

This clonotype was found a few times. This chain links TRBV15 with TRBJ2-5; D gene unclear. The CDR3 is 12 residues long. With 3 bases removed from V and 9 bases from J, the gap between germline ends came to 11 bases. The germline CDR1 and CDR2 sequences are LNHNV and YYDKDF (reference sequence). The CDR3 reads CATSSALGSQYF. Here the CDR3 DNA reads TGTGCCACCAGCAGCGCACTTGGTTCCCAGTACTTC.

The chain combines TRBV12-3 or TRBV12-4 with TRBJ1-1; D is unresolved. The CDR3 has 15 amino acids. V lost 1 base and J 0 bases, leaving 9 bases between the germline ends. CDR3 sequence: CASSLGGRLNTEAFF. CDR3 bases: TGTGCCAGCAGTTTAGGTGGCCGTTTGAACACTGAAGCTTTCTTT.

The V gene is TRBV28, the J gene TRBJ2-3; 7 positions agree with TRBD2. With V trimmed by 8 bases and J by 4 bases, 12 bases remained unmatched. The CDR3 length is 15 residues. Germline V gene lookup returns CDR1 MDHEN and CDR2 SYDVKM. The CDR3 DNA reads as TGTGCCAGCTCCTCACAGCGGGGCCTCCCAGATACGCAGTATTTT. The encoded protein is CASSSQRGLPDTQYF. The full variable domain, completed using reference TRBV28 and TRBJ2-3, is DVKVTQSSRYLVKRTGEKVFLECVQDMDHENMFWYRQDPGLGLRLIYFSYDVKMKEKGDIPEGYSVSREKKERFSLILESASTNQTSMYLCASSSQRGLPDTQYFGPGTRLTVL.

CDR3 in amino acids: CASSLAGLLNRVSHEQYF. In DNA, the CDR3 is TGTGCCAGCAGCCTCGCGGGACTACTTAATAGGGTGTCTCACGAGCAGTACTTC. The V and J genes are TRBV7-2 and TRBJ2-7, with TRBD2 identical over 7 bases. The germline V gene encodes CDR1 SGHTA and CDR2 FQGNSA. Losses at the gene ends were 5 bases for V and 5 bases for J; bases not matched to a gene: 21. The CDR3 spans 18 residues.

V usage is TRBV28 and J usage is TRBJ1-5; the D gene is possibly TRBD1 (5 bases). The CDR3 runs 15 residues. CDR1 and CDR2 (germline): MDHEN, SYDVKM. V lost 6 bases to trimming and J lost 1 base, with 13 bases between them. The CDR3 DNA sequence: TGTGCCAGCAGCTTGCAGGGTGTGAGCAATCAGCCCCAGCATTTT. It translates to CASSLQGVSNQPQHF.

This clonotype was found a few times. The chain carries TRBV20-1 and TRBJ2-5; D may be TRBD2 (7 bases). The CDR3 consists of 15 residues. V was clipped by 4 bases and J by 5 bases, with 20 bases between them. Germline V gene data show CDR1 as DFQATT and CDR2 as SNEGSKA (reference sequence). The CDR3 is CSAKDGQRGLETQYF. The CDR3 bases are TGCAGTGCTAAGGATGGACAGCGGGGTTTGGAGACCCAGTACTTC.

The chain links TRBV6-2 or TRBV6-3 to TRBJ2-7, with D perhaps TRBD2 (5 bases). CDR3 length equals 14 residues. Germline CDR1 reads MNHEY; CDR2 reads SVGEGT. The V gene lost 8 bases and the J gene lost 3 bases, with 17 bases spanning the gap. The CDR3 sequence: CASRIEGLLYEQYF. The CDR3 coding sequence is TGTGCCAGCCGAATAGAGGGCCTCCTCTACGAGCAGTACTTC.

The chain combines TRBV7-2 with TRBJ2-1; 7 nucleotides agree with TRBD2. The J segment lost 5 bases and the V segment lost 3 bases, leaving 7 bases of the junction unmatched. CDR3 length: 15 residues. Germline V gene lookup returns CDR1 SGHTA and CDR2 FQGNSA. CDR3 in amino acids: CASSFGGRANNEQFF. CDR3 bases: TGTGCCAGCAGCTTTGGTGGGAGGGCCAACAATGAGCAGTTCTTC.

This chain links TRBV6-4 with TRBJ1-1, with D hard to call. This CDR3 comprises 13 residues. Trimming removed 7 bases at V and 4 bases at J, with 13 bases between. Germline V CDR1 and CDR2: MRHNA, SNTAGT. CDR3 nucleotides: TGTGCCAGCAAACCGGACGGATTCACTGAAGCTTTCTTT. This gives the protein CASKPDGFTEAFF.

This clonotype was observed a handful of times. The rearrangement joins TRBV20-1 to TRBJ1-1; 12 bases match TRBD1. V was clipped by 0 bases and J by 12 bases; unmatched bases: 14. Germline CDR1 DFQATT, CDR2 SNEGSKA (reference sequence). The CDR3 extends over 16 amino acids. The DNA for the CDR3 is TGCAGTGCTAGAGACCCCGGGACAGGGGGCGCCGAGGTCCCTTTCTTT. It codes for CSARDPGTGGAEVPFF.

This clonotype was observed a handful of times. The chain recombines TRBV20-1 with TRBJ1-3; D is possibly TRBD1 (5 bases). Trimming took off 5 bases at V and 0 bases at J, with 8 bases between the two ends. Germline V gene data show CDR1 as DFQATT and CDR2 as SNEGSKA (reference sequence). This CDR3 has 13 amino acids. The CDR3: CSAYGGSGNTIYF. The DNA for the CDR3 is TGCAGTGCTTATGGGGGCTCTGGAAACACCATATATTTT.

The chain is built from TRBV30 and TRBJ1-3; D is unresolved. This CDR3 is built from 13 residues. V shed 7 bases and J shed 2 bases, with 12 bases lying between them. Germline CDR1 and CDR2: GTSNPN and SVGIG (reference sequence). The CDR3 spells CAYTRHPGNTIYF. In DNA form, the CDR3 reads TGTGCCTATACACGACACCCTGGAAACACCATATATTTT.